The 32 T cell receptor beta chains reported below all come from one sample, sequenced in a study of T cells expressing NK-cell markers. One entry per CDR3 protein, without DNA, is what TCRdb gives after re-calling the 5' RACE reads. This table holds some 600,000 distinct CDR3 sequences. Sequenced sample: blood T cells: a sorted CD56 or NKG2C T cell subset, CD4+ or CD8+ T cells, or bulk PBMC T cells (not recorded which). Receptors were obtained from a man in his late teens or twenties in good health.

This chain uses TRBV5-5 with TRBJ1-2; the TCRdb call, TRBD1, lacks DNA for checking. This CDR3 is built from 13 residues. CDR1 SGHKS and CDR2 YYEKEE come from the germline V gene (reference sequence). CDR3 sequence reads: CASSYDRLNGYTF.

The chain joins TRBV24-1 to TRBJ2-5; TCRdb's assignment of TRBD1 cannot be checked, as there is no DNA. CDR3 length: 16 residues. Per the germline V gene, CDR1 is KGHDR and CDR2 is SFDVKD. The CDR3 loop reads CATSDVRDVSQETQYF.

The chain joins TRBV4-3 to TRBJ1-1; TCRdb's D call of TRBD1 is untestable without DNA. Germline V gene data show CDR1 as LGHNA and CDR2 as YSLEER. The CDR3 covers 15 residues. Here the CDR3 reads CASSQVRGVNTEAFF.

The chain uses TRBV3-1 and TRBJ2-5; TCRdb gives TRBD1 as the D gene, but with no DNA this cannot be confirmed. The CDR3 covers 15 residues. From germline, CDR1 is LGHDT and CDR2 YNNKEL (reference sequence). The CDR3: CASSQVGGVGATQYF.

The genes are TRBV7-2 and TRBJ1-1; without DNA, the TCRdb call of TRBD1 cannot be checked. CDR3 length: 16 amino acids. CDR1 is SGHTA, CDR2 FQGNSA, per germline. The CDR3 sequence: CASSLAYREMNTEAFF.

V gene TRBV6-1 combines with J gene TRBJ2-4; TCRdb calls TRBD1, which cannot be checked without DNA. Germline V gene sequence: CDR1 MNHNS, CDR2 SASEGT. The CDR3 is 15 residues long. CDR3 amino acids: CASSQQTGGNNIQYF.

The chain's CDR3 is CASSYPNGVKEAFF. The chain is built from TRBV6-2 or TRBV6-3 and TRBJ1-1. The CDR3 totals 14 residues. The germline CDR1 and CDR2 sequences are MNHEY and SVGEGT.

The rearrangement joins TRBV20-1 to TRBJ2-4; TCRdb picks TRBD2, but there is no DNA to check that call. CDR1 and CDR2 (germline): DFQATT, SNEGSKA (reference sequence). The CDR3 totals 15 residues. The CDR3 sequence is CSATLGAGASNIQYF.

The chain couples TRBV15 to TRBJ1-6. The CDR3 length is 12 residues. Per germline, CDR1 LNHNV and CDR2 YYDKDF (reference sequence). The CDR3 region is CATSLRESPLHF.

This chain connects TRBV20-1 to TRBJ2-3; TCRdb selects TRBD1, and the lack of DNA leaves this call unchecked. This CDR3 is 14 amino acids long. Germline V gene data show CDR1 as DFQATT and CDR2 as SNEGSKA (reference sequence). The CDR3 loop reads CSAGRQGRSDTQYF.

The chain couples TRBV7-2 to TRBJ1-2; lacking DNA, the TRBD1 call made by TCRdb goes unchecked. The germline gives CDR1 SGHTA, CDR2 FQGNSA. This CDR3 has 14 residues. The CDR3 sequence is CASSLVGGAWGYTF.

V gene TRBV12-3 or TRBV12-4 combines with J gene TRBJ2-6; TCRdb indicates TRBD1, and absent DNA this call remains unverified. This CDR3 has 18 residues. The CDR3 reads CASSPGQGRITGANVLTF.

J is TRBJ1-5 and V is TRBV12-3 or TRBV12-4. There are 18 residues in the CDR3. The CDR3 loop is CASSLTEDPIAGNQPQHF.

The chain couples TRBV30 to TRBJ2-7; there is no DNA to check the TCRdb D call of TRBD1. CDR3 length equals 12 residues. Germline V gene lookup returns CDR1 GTSNPN and CDR2 SVGIG (reference sequence). The CDR3 is CAWSRRGREQYF.

This CDR3 reads CASSPLEGQDQDTQYF. This rearrangement joins TRBV18 to TRBJ2-3; absent DNA, TCRdb's TRBD1 call cannot be checked. The CDR3 has 16 residues. CDR1 is KGHSH and CDR2 is LQKENI in the germline V gene.

The V call is TRBV15, the J call TRBJ1-5; TCRdb's assignment of TRBD1 cannot be checked, as there is no DNA. CDR1 and CDR2 from the germline V gene are LNHNV and YYDKDF (reference sequence). CDR3 length: 17 residues. CDR3 in amino acids: CATSRDLGRLGNQPQHF.

V and J are TRBV4-2 and TRBJ1-1; the TCRdb call, TRBD1, lacks DNA for checking. The CDR3 has 15 residues. Germline CDR1 and CDR2: LGHNA and YNFKEQ. The CDR3 sequence: CASSQEIRGNTEAFF.

V is TRBV6-2 or TRBV6-3 and J is TRBJ1-4; the TRBD1 assignment by TCRdb is unverifiable without DNA. CDR3 length: 18 residues. The germline CDR1 and CDR2 sequences are MNHEY and SVGEGT. CDR3 sequence reads: CASSYRQGKMTTNEKLFF.

The CDR3 reads CAISPPGLGFYEQYF. The rearrangement joins TRBV10-3 to TRBJ2-7; TCRdb returns TRBD2, unconfirmable since there is no DNA. The germline CDR1 and CDR2 sequences are ENHRY and SYGVKD. CDR3 length: 15 amino acids.

The chain uses TRBV7-9 and TRBJ1-2; the D gene TCRdb calls, TRBD1, cannot be checked with no DNA. Germline V gene sequence: CDR1 SEHNR, CDR2 FQNEAQ (reference sequence). CDR3 length: 13 amino acids. CDR3 residues: CASSQDRVSGYTF.

The CDR3 here is CASSYDRAEQFF. The chain links TRBV11-2 to TRBJ2-1; TCRdb indicates TRBD1, and absent DNA this call remains unverified. This CDR3 has 12 residues. The germline V gene has CDR1 SGHAT and CDR2 FQNNGV.

The CDR3 sequence is CASSLVGLSSYNEQFF. The chain joins TRBV7-2 to TRBJ2-1. The CDR3 extends over 16 amino acids. Germline CDR1 and CDR2: SGHTA and FQGNSA.

The chain is built from TRBV7-9 and TRBJ1-2. The germline V gene encodes CDR1 SEHNR and CDR2 FQNEAQ (reference sequence). CDR3 length: 15 amino acids. The CDR3 here is CASSLSTYGYYGYTF.

The V call is TRBV6-2 or TRBV6-3, the J call TRBJ1-5. The CDR3 runs to 16 residues. CDR1 is MNHEY, CDR2 SVGEGT, per germline. The CDR3 sequence: CASSSGTQDSNQPQHF.

The chain employs TRBV7-9 and TRBJ2-7. Germline V gives CDR1 SEHNR, CDR2 FQNEAQ (reference sequence). There are 14 residues in the CDR3. CDR3 sequence reads: CASSDSRRGYEQYF. The variable domain in full, completed from reference TRBV7-9 and TRBJ2-7, reads DTGVSQNPRHKITKRGQNVTFRCDPISEHNRLYWYRQTLGQGPEFLTYFQNEAQLEKSRLLSDRFSAERPKGSFSTLEIQRTEQGDSAMYLCASSDSRRGYEQYFGPGTRLTVT.

CDR3 in amino acids: CASSLRPKQGSDTQYF. V usage is TRBV7-9 and J usage is TRBJ2-3; without DNA, the TCRdb call of TRBD1 cannot be checked. This CDR3 is built from 16 residues. From germline, CDR1 is SEHNR and CDR2 FQNEAQ (reference sequence).

The chain employs TRBV4-3 and TRBJ2-5. CDR3 length equals 15 residues. Germline CDR1 and CDR2: LGHNA and YSLEER. The CDR3 protein is CASSQAASAQETQYF.

The chain couples TRBV12-3 or TRBV12-4 to TRBJ2-3; TCRdb's D call of TRBD2 is untestable without DNA. CDR3 length: 14 amino acids. The CDR3: CASTSEGWTDTQYF.

The rearrangement joins TRBV20-1 to TRBJ2-4; lacking DNA, the TRBD2 call made by TCRdb goes unchecked. Germline CDR1 is DFQATT and CDR2 is SNEGSKA (reference sequence). The CDR3 runs 12 residues. CDR3 residues: CSARSGANIQYF.

The V and J genes are TRBV5-6 and TRBJ2-2. Germline assignment: CDR1 SGHDT and CDR2 YYEEEE. This CDR3 spans 12 amino acids. CDR3 sequence reads: CASSLAAGELFF.

The CDR3 loop reads CASSVEIVLNTEAFF. The chain links TRBV9 to TRBJ1-1. This CDR3 contains 15 residues. Germline CDR1 reads SGDLS; CDR2 reads YYNGEE.

The chain has TRBV2 and TRBJ1-1; TCRdb names TRBD1, which stays unverified in the absence of DNA. CDR1 and CDR2 (germline): SNHLY, FYNNEI. There are 11 residues in the CDR3. CDR3 amino acids: CANTLGDEAFF. Combining the CDR3 with reference TRBV2 and TRBJ1-1 gives the whole variable domain EPEVTQTPSHQVTQMGQEVILRCVPISNHLYFYWYRQILGQKVEFLVSFYNNEISEKSEIFDDQFSVERPDGSNFTLKIRSTKLEDSAMYFCANTLGDEAFFGQGTRLTVV.